Within the sample, the clone carrying this TCR beta chain is medium-sized. The antigen is undetermined. TCRdb fed the 5' RACE reads into MiXCR, producing one record per CDR3 protein. The sample includes over 10,000 distinct CDR3 sequences, 3% to 4.5% of them seen just once. Trimming removed 8 bases from V and 6 bases from J; junction bases left unmatched: 10. The CDR3 loop spans 14 amino acids. Germline V gene sequence: CDR1 SQVTM, CDR2 ANQGSEA. The sample originates from a study of spatial heterogeneity in lung cancer. Study observations and caveats: Expanded intratumoral alpha and beta TCR counts tracked tumor mutation counts. Ubiquitous and regional expanded TCR counts mirrored ubiquitous and regional nonsynonymous mutation counts, respectively.

The time point denotes: sample taken at primary tumor resection. The cohort: approximately 74 early-stage, untreated non-small cell lung cancer patients. No cells were sorted before sequencing. The whole RNA sequenced was extracted from tumor, nontumor lung or frozen PBMC. This clonotype was sampled from a male donor with early-stage non-small cell lung cancer. This specimen was lung tumor tissue, taken at surgery. The genes are TRBV29-1 and TRBJ2-3; 11 bases are shared with TRBD2. This CDR3 reads CSTRLAGLSDTQYF. DNA of the CDR3: TGCAGCACCAGACTAGCGGGACTCTCGGATACGCAGTATTTT.